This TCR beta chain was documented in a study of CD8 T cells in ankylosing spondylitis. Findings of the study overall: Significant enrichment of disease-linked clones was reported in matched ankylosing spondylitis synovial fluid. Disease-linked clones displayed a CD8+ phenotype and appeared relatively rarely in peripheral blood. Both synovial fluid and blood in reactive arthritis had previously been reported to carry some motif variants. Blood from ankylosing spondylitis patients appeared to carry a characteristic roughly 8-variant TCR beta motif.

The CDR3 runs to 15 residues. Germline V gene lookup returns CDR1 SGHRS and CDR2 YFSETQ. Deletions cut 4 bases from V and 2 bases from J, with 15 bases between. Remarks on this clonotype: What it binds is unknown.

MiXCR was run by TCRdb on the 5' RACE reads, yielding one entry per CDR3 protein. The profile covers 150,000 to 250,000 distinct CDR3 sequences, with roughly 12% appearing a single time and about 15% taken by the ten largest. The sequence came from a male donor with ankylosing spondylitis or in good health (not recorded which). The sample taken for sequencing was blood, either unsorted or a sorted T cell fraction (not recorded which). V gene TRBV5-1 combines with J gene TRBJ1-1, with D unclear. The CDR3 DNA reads TGCGCCAGCAGCCCCGATGCAAGGCTTAACACTGAAGCTTTCTTT. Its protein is CASSPDARLNTEAFF.